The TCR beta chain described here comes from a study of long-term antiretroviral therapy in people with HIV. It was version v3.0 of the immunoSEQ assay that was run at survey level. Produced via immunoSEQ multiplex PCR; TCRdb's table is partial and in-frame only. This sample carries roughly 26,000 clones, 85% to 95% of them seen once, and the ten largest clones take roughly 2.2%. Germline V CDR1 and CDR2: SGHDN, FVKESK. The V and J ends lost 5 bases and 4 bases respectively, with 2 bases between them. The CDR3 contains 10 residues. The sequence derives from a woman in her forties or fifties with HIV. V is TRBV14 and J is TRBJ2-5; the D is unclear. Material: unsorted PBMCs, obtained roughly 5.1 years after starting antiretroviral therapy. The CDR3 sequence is CASSGETQYF. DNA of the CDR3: TGTGCCAGCAGCGGAGAGACCCAGTACTTC.